This T cell receptor (beta chain) was sequenced for a study of shared clonotypes between healthy human individuals. TCRdb keeps only in-frame clones here, not all; method: immunoSEQ multiplex PCR. The data hold hundreds of thousands of clones, with around 92% observed a single time. The naive CD8 subset, CD45RO-negative cells positively selected for CCR7, excluded terminally differentiated effector memory CD45RA+ cells. HIV-negative, healthy adults without recent acute infections or vaccinations were the donors. The CDR3 sequence is 15 residues long. Trimming took 5 bases from V and 3 from J, leaving 14 bases between them. Germline V gives CDR1 LGHNA, CDR2 YSLEER.

The receptor was derived from a man younger than 40 in good health. This chain uses TRBV4-3 with TRBJ2-1, with D possibly matching TRBD2 (5 bases). Material: naive CD8+ T cells sorted from blood. CDR3 residues: CASSRELFFYNEQFF. The CDR3 region has the DNA TGCGCCAGCAGCAGGGAGCTCTTCTTCTACAATGAGCAGTTCTTC.